These 12 T cell receptor beta chains share one sample of origin, sequenced in a study of T cell clonality in common variable immunodeficiency. Some clones are missing from TCRdb's copy, which holds only in-frame ones; the method was immunoSEQ multiplex PCR. The sample was found to contain 35,000 or so clones, and every one recurs. Sequences were obtained from peripheral blood mononuclear cells. These receptors all stem from a person aged 18-70 years in good health.

This clone appeared many times. The read gets to within 3 residues of the CDR3 end, and the germline J gene fills in the rest. This chain links TRBV20-1 with TRBJ1-5, with D possibly being TRBD1 (6 bases). V lost 5 bases and J lost 5, with 19 bases in between. Germline V gene lookup returns CDR1 DFQATT and CDR2 SNEGSKA (reference sequence). CDR3 length: 15 residues. CDR3 in amino acids: CSASRGGTRYQPQHF. The CDR3 bases that were read are TGCAGTGCTTCCCGAGGGGGAACGCGCTATCAGCCC.

This clone was seen at least ten times. Read sequence stops 3 residues before the CDR3 end, and the germline J gene provides the missing end. The chain joins TRBV7-9 to TRBJ2-3; 7 bases match TRBD2. In germline, CDR1 is SEHNR, CDR2 FQNEAQ (reference sequence). Unmatched junction bases numbered 3, after V lost 2 bases and J lost 4 bases. This CDR3 comprises 14 residues. CDR3 DNA (partial): TGTGCCAGCAGCTTATTTCGGGGGGCAGATACG. Translation gives CASSLFRGADT. The whole CDR3 region reads CASSLFRGADTQYF.

This clone occurred a few times. From the germline J gene comes the end of the CDR3, since the read stops 3 residues before it. V usage is TRBV5-5 and J usage is TRBJ2-7; tentative D call: TRBD1 (5 bases). The CDR3 sequence is 15 residues long. Germline V gene lookup returns CDR1 SGHKS and CDR2 YYEKEE (reference sequence). Trimming pared 4 bases from V and 4 bases from J, leaving 18 bases between. The part of the CDR3 DNA that was read is TGTGCCAGCAGCCCTGCCGCAGGGTTCTGGTACGAG. Translation: CASSPAAGFWYE. Given in full, the CDR3 is CASSPAAGFWYEQYF.

This clone was observed at least ten times. The observed sequence ends 3 residues before the CDR3 terminus, with the missing tail filled in from the germline J gene. The chain joins TRBV7-9 to TRBJ2-6, with D perhaps being TRBD1 or TRBD2 (5 bases each). CDR3 length: 15 residues. The V and J ends lost 5 bases and 4 bases respectively, with 12 bases between them. Germline CDR1 is SEHNR and CDR2 is FQNEAQ (reference sequence). The part of the CDR3 DNA that was read is TGTGCCAGCAGCCCGAGGGGCTCCGGGGCCAACGTC. It specifies CASSPRGSGANV. The full CDR3 sequence reads CASSPRGSGANVLTF.

This clone was seen repeatedly, ten times or more. The read ends 3 residues before the CDR3 terminus; that terminus is restored from the germline J gene. The chain has TRBV20-1 and TRBJ2-3, with TRBD1 matching over 7 bases. After removal of 6 bases from V and 4 bases from J, the junction contained 7 bases not matched to a gene. The CDR3 sequence is 13 residues long. The germline CDR1 and CDR2 sequences are DFQATT and SNEGSKA (reference sequence). The part of the CDR3 DNA that was read is TGCAGTGCCGAATTAACAGGGGCAGATACG. This encodes CSAELTGADT. The full CDR3 sequence reads CSAELTGADTQYF.

This clone was seen ten or more times. Coverage ceases 3 residues before the CDR3 finishes, and the germline J gene fills in the end. This chain connects TRBV6-2 or TRBV6-3 to TRBJ2-7; 7 positions agree with TRBD1. The CDR3 has 14 amino acids. Per germline, CDR1 MNHEY and CDR2 SVGEGT. V lost 2 bases and J lost 5; bases outside the gene matches: 6. The sequenced part of the CDR3 DNA is TGTGCCAGCAGTTACCTTGTAGGGGGCCACGAG. It yields the protein CASSYLVGGHE. The full-length CDR3 reads as CASSYLVGGHEQYF.

This clone was found many times. Coverage ceases 3 residues before the CDR3 finishes, and the germline J gene fills in the end. This chain joins TRBV5-6 and TRBJ1-5; 10 nucleotides agree with TRBD1. Germline assignment: CDR1 SGHDT and CDR2 YYEEEE. V gave up 4 bases and J gave up 2 bases; unmatched junction bases: 3. This CDR3 contains 15 residues. The CDR3 bases that were read are TGTGCCAGCAGCGGCGGGACAGGGGGCAATCAGCCC. It specifies CASSGGTGGNQP. The whole CDR3 protein reads CASSGGTGGNQPQHF.

Many counts were recorded for this clone. The read terminates 3 residues before the CDR3 end, so the remaining end is supplied by the germline J gene. The V and J genes are TRBV20-1 and TRBJ1-1; 7 bases fit TRBD1. The CDR3 extends over 14 amino acids. V trimming: 6 bases; J trimming: 4 bases; junction bases outside the gene matches: 11. Germline assignment: CDR1 DFQATT and CDR2 SNEGSKA (reference sequence). CDR3 amino acids: CSATRTGGRTEAFF. Incomplete CDR3 DNA: TGCAGTGCCACCCGGACAGGTGGACGCACTGAA.

This clone appeared many times. The sequenced CDR3 bases are TGTGCCAGCAGCCAAGAAGGACTAGCTCCGAACACCGGGGAG. It yields the protein CASSQEGLAPNTGE. The entire CDR3 sequence reads CASSQEGLAPNTGELFF. The chain is built from TRBV4-2 and TRBJ2-2; TRBD2 aligns across 8 bases. Coverage ceases 3 residues before the CDR3 finishes, and the germline J gene fills in the end. The CDR3 is 17 amino acids. V gave up 0 bases and J gave up 0 bases; unmatched junction bases: 3. Germline CDR1 and CDR2: LGHNA and YNFKEQ.

In this sample, this clone turned up many times. The DNA ends 3 residues before the CDR3 does, and the rest of the CDR3 is filled in from the germline J gene. V usage is TRBV4-1 and J usage is TRBJ2-7; TRBD1 aligns across 7 bases. V lost 0 bases, J lost 2 bases, and 10 bases stayed unmatched. This CDR3 has 17 amino acids. Germline V gives CDR1 MGHRA, CDR2 YSYEKL. The CDR3 sequence is CASSQELWRTGAYEQYF. The DNA read from the CDR3 is TGCGCCAGCAGCCAAGAATTATGGCGGACAGGAGCCTACGAG.

Concerning this clone itself: The CDR3 is cut off 3 residues early in the read; its end comes from the germline J gene. The chain carries TRBV18 and TRBJ1-1, with unresolved D. The CDR3 consists of 13 residues. Deletions cut 5 bases from V and 2 bases from J, with 9 bases between. Germline assignment: CDR1 KGHSH and CDR2 LQKENI. The sequenced CDR3 bases are TGTGCCAGCTCAGGAGGGCTCAACACTGAA. Encoded protein: CASSGGLNTE. The CDR3 in full is CASSGGLNTEAFF.

Many counts were recorded for this clone. Sequencing ends 3 residues short of the CDR3 end; the germline J gene provides the rest. The V gene is TRBV28, the J gene TRBJ2-1; no clear D gene. Looked up from germline, CDR1 is MDHEN and CDR2 is SYDVKM. The CDR3 is 14 residues long. The germline V and J ends were trimmed by 5 bases and 5 bases, with 13 bases remaining between them. The CDR3 sequence: CASSAKTDHNEQFF. The DNA read from the CDR3 is TGTGCCAGCAGTGCAAAGACTGACCACAATGAG.